One sample yielded the 20 T cell receptor beta chains listed below, sequenced in a study of cytomegalovirus exposure and HLA in healthy donors. 60 Vbeta and 13 Jbeta primers were used in PCR. Libraries were prepared by immunoSEQ multiplex PCR; TCRdb keeps only in-frame clonotypes and omits some of them. This table holds around 130,000 clones, 82% found once. The sequencing sample was made of PBMCs. These receptors were collected from a boy aged 2 to 10 in good health and CMV-seronegative.

V and J are TRBV6-4 and TRBJ2-7; D possibly corresponds to TRBD1 (5 bases). CDR3 length: 16 residues. Deletions cut 2 bases from V and 5 bases from J, with 19 bases between. Germline CDR1 is MRHNA and CDR2 is SNTAGT. The CDR3 loop is CASSDQPGQGVNEQYF. Here the CDR3 DNA reads TGTGCCAGCAGTGACCAACCCGGGCAGGGTGTCAACGAGCAGTACTTC.

This clone showed up just a few times. The junction does not match germline at one end; this may be a read error. The chain recombines TRBV7-7 with TRBJ2-2, with 7 bases that match TRBD1. The CDR3 length is 14 residues. Germline V gene data show CDR1 as SSHAT and CDR2 as FNYEAQ (reference sequence). CDR3 DNA: TGTGCTAGCAGCTCCAGACAGGGTTCCGGGGAGCTGTTTTTT. Protein: CASSSRQGSGELFF. Variable domain in full (rest from reference TRBV7-7 and TRBJ2-2): GAGVSQSPRYKVTKRGQDVTLRCDPISSHATLYWYQQALGQGPEFLTYFNYEAQPDKSGLPSDRFSAERPEGSISTLTIQRTEQRDSAMYRCASSSRQGSGELFFGEGSRLTVL.

The chain recombines TRBV19 with TRBJ1-2, with TRBD1 identical over 7 bases. Germline lookup yields CDR1 LNHDA and CDR2 SQIVND (reference sequence). The CDR3 sequence is 16 residues long. After removal of 5 bases from V and 7 bases from J, the junction contained 16 bases not matched to a gene. Written as DNA, the CDR3 is TGTGCCAGTAGTCATAAACCCCGTACAGGGGTTCGTGGCTACACCTTC. It specifies CASSHKPRTGVRGYTF.

The chain is built from TRBV10-1 and TRBJ2-2; D is ambiguous. V was cut by 2 bases and J by 2 bases, with 6 bases left in between. The CDR3 sequence is 14 residues long. Germline V gives CDR1 WNHNN, CDR2 SYGVQD (reference sequence). The CDR3 nucleotides read TGCGCCAGCAGTGAGCGTCCCAACACCGGGGAGCTGTTTTTT. Translated: CASSERPNTGELFF.

V usage is TRBV10-3 and J usage is TRBJ1-1; D is possibly TRBD1 (6 bases). The length of the CDR3 is 15 residues. Per germline, CDR1 ENHRY and CDR2 SYGVKD. V was pared by 5 bases and J by 5 bases, with 18 bases between. The chain's CDR3 is CAISMGAQGETEAFF. DNA of the CDR3: TGTGCCATCAGTATGGGAGCACAGGGCGAAACTGAAGCTTTCTTT.

The CDR3 region has the DNA TGTGCCAGCAGTGTAGAGCAGAACACTGAAGCTTTCTTT. It specifies CASSVEQNTEAFF. The rearrangement links TRBV6-4 to TRBJ1-1, with unresolved D. Trimming stripped 4 bases from V and 1 base from J, with 7 bases between. CDR3 length equals 13 residues. The germline V gene has CDR1 MRHNA and CDR2 SNTAGT.

The rearrangement uses TRBV5-1 and TRBJ2-7, with 7 bases that match TRBD2. This CDR3 region has 14 residues. The germline gives CDR1 SGHRS, CDR2 YFSETQ. Germline trimming cut 2 bases from V and 2 bases from J; bases unmatched to any gene: 4. CDR3 loop: CASSFSGATYEQYV. The CDR3 region has the DNA TGCGCCAGCAGCTTCAGCGGGGCTACCTACGAGCAGTACGTC.

This clone is classed as medium-sized. The genes are TRBV6-1 and TRBJ2-2; TRBD2 matches 7 bases. CDR1 is MNHNS, CDR2 SASEGT, per germline. V lost 1 base and J lost 6; bases outside the gene matches: 5. The CDR3 contains 15 residues. Here the CDR3 reads CASSEGEGGPGELFF. As DNA, the CDR3 is TGTGCCAGCAGTGAAGGGGAGGGCGGCCCCGGGGAGCTGTTTTTT.

This chain joins TRBV29-1 and TRBJ2-1; no clear D. CDR3 length equals 13 residues. V lost 3 bases and J lost 4, with 10 bases in between. The germline V gene encodes CDR1 SQVTM and CDR2 ANQGSEA. DNA of the CDR3: TGCAGCGTTGATAGCCGGCTATACAATGAGCAGTTCTTC. It yields the protein CSVDSRLYNEQFF.

V gene TRBV5-1 combines with J gene TRBJ2-1; 7 bases fit TRBD2. This CDR3 is 19 amino acids long. The junction had 15 bases not matched to a gene; V was cut back by 3 bases and J by 0 bases. Germline lookup yields CDR1 SGHRS and CDR2 YFSETQ. The CDR3 spells CASSSLGERGASSYNEQFF. DNA for the CDR3: TGCGCCAGCAGCTCCCTCGGAGAGCGGGGCGCTAGCTCCTACAATGAGCAGTTCTTC.

In this sample, this clone turned up a few times. The rearrangement links TRBV10-3 to TRBJ2-1; TRBD2 matches 10 bases. Germline CDR1 and CDR2: ENHRY and SYGVKD. J gave up 7 bases and V 6 bases, and 9 bases lay outside the gene matches. This CDR3 comprises 15 residues. The CDR3: CAISQLAGVGNEQFF. The CDR3 DNA reads TGTGCCATCAGCCAGCTAGCGGGAGTCGGGAATGAGCAGTTCTTC.

The genes are TRBV7-6 and TRBJ2-1, with 12 bases identical to TRBD2. CDR1 and CDR2 from the germline V gene are SGHVS and FNYEAQ. This CDR3 is built from 17 residues. The V and J ends lost 4 bases and 9 bases, in that order; junction bases with no gene match: 13. CDR3 coding DNA: TGTGCCAGCAGCTCCCCGTGGGCTAGCGGGAGGGGTGGTGAGCAGTTCTTC. Its translation: CASSSPWASGRGGEQFF.

This rearrangement joins TRBV9 to TRBJ2-7; 9 bases are shared with TRBD2. This CDR3 contains 15 residues. The ends lost 0 bases at V and 5 bases at J; junction bases unmatched: 6. The germline gives CDR1 SGDLS, CDR2 YYNGEE. CDR3 loop: CASSVGLAGTNEQYF. The CDR3 DNA is TGTGCCAGCAGCGTAGGGCTAGCGGGGACTAACGAGCAGTACTTC.

The V call is TRBV4-1, the J call TRBJ2-2, with a possible D match to TRBD1 (6 bases). The CDR3 has 13 residues. Per germline, CDR1 MGHRA and CDR2 YSYEKL. V lost 3 bases, J lost 7 bases, and 9 bases lay in between. CDR3: CASSQGAFGELFF. The DNA of the CDR3 is TGCGCCAGCAGCCAGGGGGCCTTCGGGGAGCTGTTTTTT.

This chain uses TRBV6-1 with TRBJ2-1; 12 nucleotides line up with TRBD1. From germline, CDR1 is MNHNS and CDR2 SASEGT. V was clipped by 1 base and J by 9 bases; unmatched bases: 4. The CDR3 is made up of 15 amino acids. CDR3 sequence reads: CASSEEGTGGLEQFF. DNA of the CDR3: TGTGCCAGCAGTGAAGAGGGGACAGGGGGCCTTGAGCAGTTCTTC.

With regard to this clone: Sequence at one end of the junction differs from germline and may be a read error. The chain recombines TRBV7-3 with TRBJ1-1; D gene unclear. Germline CDR1 is SGHTA and CDR2 is FQGTGA. This CDR3 spans 14 amino acids. The CDR3 DNA is TGTACCAGCAGCTTTCCCGTAGAAACGACTGAAGCTTTCTTT. Translating it yields CTSSFPVETTEAFF. Looking up the rest from reference TRBV7-3 and TRBJ1-1 gives the full variable domain: GAGVSQTPSNKVTEKGKYVELRCDPISGHTALYWYRQSLGQGPEFLIYFQGTGAADDSGLPNDRFFAVRPEGSVSTLKIQRTERGDSAVYLCTSSFPVETTEAFFGQGTRLTVV.

The chain links TRBV19 to TRBJ1-5; D gene ambiguous. This CDR3 is built from 14 residues. Germline V gives CDR1 LNHDA, CDR2 SQIVND (reference sequence). V was clipped by 5 bases and J by 5 bases, with 13 bases between them. The CDR3 DNA is TGTGCCAGTAGTTCTCGGGAAGGGTATCAGCCCCAGCATTTT. Protein: CASSSREGYQPQHF.

This chain connects TRBV21-1 to TRBJ2-3; TRBD2, the D gene given by the table, was not confirmed from the DNA. TRBV21-1 is tagged as a pseudogene. The CDR3 runs to 15 residues. CDR3 loop: CAILQGAGPTDTQYF. The CDR3 coding sequence is TGTGCCATCCTCCAAGGGGCGGGACCCACAGATACGCAGTATTTT.

The V gene is TRBV7-8, the J gene TRBJ2-3, with 10 bases matching TRBD2. The length of the CDR3 is 18 residues. The junction had 9 bases not matched to a gene; V was cut back by 2 bases and J by 1 base. Germline V gene sequence: CDR1 SGHVS, CDR2 FQNEAQ. CDR3 sequence reads: CASSLTASGRAGTDTQYF. The CDR3, as DNA: TGTGCCAGCAGCTTAACGGCCAGCGGGAGGGCCGGCACAGATACGCAGTATTTT.

The chain is built from TRBV19 and TRBJ2-7, with 7 bases identical to TRBD1. V lost 5 bases to trimming and J lost 1 base; unmatched junction nucleotides: 5. The CDR3 has 14 residues. Germline CDR1 and CDR2: LNHDA and SQIVND (reference sequence). The CDR3 DNA is TGTGCCAGTAGTCTACAGGGGTCTTCCTACGAGCAGTACTTC. Translated, it gives CASSLQGSSYEQYF.